This record concerns one TCR beta chain sequence. As yet, its antigen is unknown. Combining a sample-barcoded 5' primer with a J-beta primer mix, a second PCR ran for 7 to 11 cycles. In TCRdb, the 5' RACE reads were re-called with MiXCR into one record per CDR3 protein. Among 550,000 to 650,000 distinct CDR3 sequences listed, about 28% were seen once. The ends were cut back, 3 bases at V and 3 bases at J, with 5 bases in the middle. CDR3 size: 12 residues. The data originate from a study of blood T cells in healthy people across ages. Study findings and constraints: Roughly linear declines in TCR beta diversity per million T cells occurred with age.

Investigators took about 9.4 milliliters of peripheral blood from every donor. These same data were also listed under a study on T cells of mothers and their children. From that report: TCR recombination output is shaped by thymic selection similarly in related and unrelated pairs. Overlap in related mother-child pairs always slightly exceeded unrelated pairs, never significantly.

The specimen sequenced was blood. The sequence was collected from a boy between 2 and 10 years old in good health. This chain uses TRBV12-3 or TRBV12-4 with TRBJ2-5; no definite D call. Here the CDR3 DNA reads TGTGCCAGCAGTTTTAGTGAAGAGACCCAGTACTTC. Translation gives CASSFSEETQYF.